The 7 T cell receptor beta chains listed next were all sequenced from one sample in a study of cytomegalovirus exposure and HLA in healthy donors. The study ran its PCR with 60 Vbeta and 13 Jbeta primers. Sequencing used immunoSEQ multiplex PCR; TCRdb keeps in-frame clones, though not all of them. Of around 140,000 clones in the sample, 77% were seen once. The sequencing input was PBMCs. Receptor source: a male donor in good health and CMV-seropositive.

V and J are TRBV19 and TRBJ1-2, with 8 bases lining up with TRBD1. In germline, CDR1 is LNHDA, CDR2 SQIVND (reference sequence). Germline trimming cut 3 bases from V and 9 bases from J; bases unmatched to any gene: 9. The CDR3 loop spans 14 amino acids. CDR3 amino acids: CASSITPWTGCYTF. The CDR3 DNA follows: TGTGCCAGTAGTATTACCCCATGGACAGGGTGCTACACCTTC.

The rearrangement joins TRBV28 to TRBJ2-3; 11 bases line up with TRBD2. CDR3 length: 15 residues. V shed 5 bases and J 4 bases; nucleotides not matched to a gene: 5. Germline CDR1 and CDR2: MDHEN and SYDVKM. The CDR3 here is CASSLGLAAADTQYF. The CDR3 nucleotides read TGTGCCAGCAGTCTGGGACTAGCGGCTGCAGATACGCAGTATTTT.

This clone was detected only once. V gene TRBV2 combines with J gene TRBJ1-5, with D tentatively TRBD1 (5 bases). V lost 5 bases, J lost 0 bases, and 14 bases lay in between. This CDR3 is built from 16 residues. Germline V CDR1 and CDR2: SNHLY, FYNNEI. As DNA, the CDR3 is TGTGCCAGCAGTTGGGGACTACCTAATAGCAATCAGCCCCAGCATTTT. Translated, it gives CASSWGLPNSNQPQHF.

The CDR3 spells CASSLRAGNTIYF. In DNA, the CDR3 is TGTGCCAGCAGTTTGAGGGCTGGAAACACCATATATTTT. The chain employs TRBV27 and TRBJ1-3; D not resolved. Trimming took 3 bases from V and 2 from J, leaving 5 bases between them. The CDR3 is 13 residues long. Per germline, CDR1 MNHEY and CDR2 SMNVEV (reference sequence).

The CDR3 DNA reads as TGTGCCAGCAGCTTGCCACCCCCCGCGGATTTCTATGGCTACACCTTC. It is translated as CASSLPPPADFYGYTF. V gene TRBV5-4 combines with J gene TRBJ1-2; D is unresolved. V was cut by 1 base and J by 4 bases, with 17 bases left in between. Germline lookup yields CDR1 SGHNT and CDR2 YYREEE (reference sequence). The CDR3 runs 16 residues.

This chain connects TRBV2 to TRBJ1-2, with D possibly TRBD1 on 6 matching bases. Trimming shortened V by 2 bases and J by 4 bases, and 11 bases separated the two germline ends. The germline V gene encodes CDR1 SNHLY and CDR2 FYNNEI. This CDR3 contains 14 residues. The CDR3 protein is CASSEYLDSYGYTF. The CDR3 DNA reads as TGTGCCAGCAGTGAATATCTGGACAGCTATGGCTACACCTTC.

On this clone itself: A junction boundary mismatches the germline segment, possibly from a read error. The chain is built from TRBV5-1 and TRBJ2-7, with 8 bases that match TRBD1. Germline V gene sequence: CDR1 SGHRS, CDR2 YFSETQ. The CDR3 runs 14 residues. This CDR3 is CASSTSGTGLVPNF. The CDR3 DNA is TGCGCCAGCAGCACCTCCGGGACAGGTCTCGTCCCAAACTTC.